This TCR beta chain was identified in a study of blood T cell repertoires in COVID-19. Overall study: There were acute and convalescent COVID-19 samples, and they came from the United States, Italy and Spain. PBMCs, B-cell-depleted T cells, or T cells were the source of the cDNA or gDNA that made up the material.

Measured with immunoSEQ multiplex PCR; TCRdb has only the in-frame clones, and not every one. The repertoire holds about 89,000 clones, with roughly 95% as singletons. Germline V gives CDR1 LGHDT, CDR2 YNNKEL (reference sequence). Trimming left V 3 bases short and J 7 bases short, with 15 bases between. The CDR3 sequence is 15 residues long. The gene calls are TRBV3-1 (or the pseudogene TRBV3-2) and TRBJ1-4, with D possibly TRBD1 on 6 matching bases. Sequenced sample: peripheral blood. This TCR derives from a human donor with active COVID-19. The donor label of this sample is uncertain. The CDR3 DNA follows: TGTGCCAGCAGCCAGGCCCCGGGGGGCTCTGAAAAACTGTTTTTT. Its translation: CASSQAPGGSEKLFF.